A selection of T cell receptor beta chains follows, all from one sample in a study of blood T cell repertoires in COVID-19. The data were produced by immunoSEQ multiplex PCR, yet TCRdb's version contains in-frame clones alone and is incomplete. The table shows 200,000 to 250,000 clones, with approximately 78% occurring only once. Sequencing input: peripheral blood. These TCRs come from a woman in her 70s with COVID-19, enrolled during active disease. CDR3s include the opening cysteine and the closing phenylalanine or tryptophan. A D gene is named only where the DNA matches it firmly. Where a row states a size, it is once, few, many or the class of an expanded clone; other rows omit it.

V gene	clone size	J gene	D gene	CDR3 DNA	CDR3 protein
TRBV19	-	TRBJ1-3	TRBD1	TGTGCCAGTAGACAAACAACAGGGGGCCACTCCGGAAACACCATATATTTT	CASRQTTGGHSGNTIYF
TRBV18	-	TRBJ1-1	-	TGTGCCAGCTCACTTTTGGACCCAGGGGTGACTGAAGCTTTCTTT	CASSLLDPGVTEAFF
TRBV5-1	once	TRBJ2-2	TRBD2	TGCGCCAGCAGCGCAACTAGCGGGGCGAACACCGGGGAGCTGTTTTTT	CASSATSGANTGELFF
TRBV28	-	TRBJ2-5	TRBD2	TGTGCCAGCAGTAGGACTAGCGGGAGTGGGACCCAGTACTTC	CASSRTSGSGTQYF
TRBV6-2/TRBV6-3	-	TRBJ1-2	TRBD1	TGTGCCAGCAGTCCCGGACAGGGAAGGAACTATGGCTACACCTTC	CASSPGQGRNYGYTF
TRBV29-1	-	TRBJ2-1	TRBD2	TGCAGCGTCAGGACTAGCGTCTCCTACAATGAGCAGTTCTTC	CSVRTSVSYNEQFF
TRBV5-6	-	TRBJ1-6	-	TGTGCCAGCAGCTTCACCAGTGCCTCCTATAATTCACCCCTCCACTTT	CASSFTSASYNSPLHF
TRBV11-2	-	TRBJ1-2	-	TGTGCCAGCAGTCTAGCGGGGGTTGAGTACACCTTC	CASSLAGVEYTF
TRBV18	-	TRBJ1-1	-	TGTGCCAGCTCCGTCAACAGGGACACTGAAGCTTTCTTT	CASSVNRDTEAFF
TRBV13	-	TRBJ1-1	-	TGTGCCAGCAGCTCTAGGGGGGGGAACACTGAAGCTTTCTTT	CASSSRGGNTEAFF
TRBV28	medium-sized	TRBJ1-5	TRBD1	TGTGCCAGCAGTCGACAGGGGGGAGTTTATAGCAATCAGCCCCAGCATTTT	CASSRQGGVYSNQPQHF
TRBV7-9	-	TRBJ1-1	TRBD1	TGTGCCAGCACTCAGACGACAGGGCCGAACACTGAAGCTTTCTTT	CASTQTTGPNTEAFF
TRBV5-1	-	TRBJ1-1	-	TGCGCCAGCAGCTTGGCCCAAGCCTTGAACACTGAAGCTTTCTTT	CASSLAQALNTEAFF
TRBV28	-	TRBJ1-5	-	TGTGCCAGCAGTTTAATCGTGGGCCAGCCCCAGCATTTT	CASSLIVGQPQHF
TRBV6-2/TRBV6-3	-	TRBJ2-1	TRBD2	TGTGCCAGCAGCCTTTCGGGGACTAGCAGGGACAATGAGCAGTTCTTC	CASSLSGTSRDNEQFF
TRBV6-2/TRBV6-3	-	TRBJ1-1	-	TGTGCCAGCAGTTACCTACAGGGTGGCTCTACTGAAGCTTTCTTT	CASSYLQGGSTEAFF
TRBV5-4	-	TRBJ2-7	-	TGTGCCAGCAGCAAAGACAGTCAGCTCCCGGAGCAGTACTTC	CASSKDSQLPEQYF
TRBV7-2	few	TRBJ1-2	TRBD1	TGTGCCAGCAGCCCGGACAGGGTTAAATCTGCGGGCTACACCTTC	CASSPDRVKSAGYTF
TRBV7-2	-	TRBJ2-5	TRBD1	TGTGCCAGCAGCTTAAAGGCAGGGGGCGGAGAGACCCAGTACTTC	CASSLKAGGGETQYF
TRBV28	-	TRBJ1-5	-	TGTGCCAGCACCCTTGGAGGGGCCCATAGCAATCAGCCCCAGCATTTT	CASTLGGAHSNQPQHF
TRBV11-2	once	TRBJ2-7	-	TGTGCCAGCAGCTTAGACTCGGGTCCCTACGAGCAGTACTTC	CASSLDSGPYEQYF